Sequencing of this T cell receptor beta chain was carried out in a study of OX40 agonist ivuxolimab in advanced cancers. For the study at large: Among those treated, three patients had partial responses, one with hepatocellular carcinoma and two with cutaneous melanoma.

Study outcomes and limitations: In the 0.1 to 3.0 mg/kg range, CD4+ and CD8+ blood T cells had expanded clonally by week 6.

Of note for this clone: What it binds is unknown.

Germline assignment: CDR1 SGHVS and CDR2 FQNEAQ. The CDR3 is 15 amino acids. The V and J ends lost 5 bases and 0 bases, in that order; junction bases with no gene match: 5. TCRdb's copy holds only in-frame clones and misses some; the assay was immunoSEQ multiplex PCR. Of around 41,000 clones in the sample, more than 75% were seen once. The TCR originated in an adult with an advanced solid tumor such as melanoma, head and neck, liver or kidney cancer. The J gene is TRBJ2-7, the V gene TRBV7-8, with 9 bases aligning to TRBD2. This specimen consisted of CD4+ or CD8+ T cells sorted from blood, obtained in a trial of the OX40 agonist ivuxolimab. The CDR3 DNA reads TGTGCCAGCAGCCCCCTGACTAGCGGCTCCTACGAGCAGTACTTC. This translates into CASSPLTSGSYEQYF.